These T cell receptor beta chains were read from a single sample in a study of blood T cells in healthy people across ages. TCRdb re-called the 5' RACE reads with MiXCR, one entry per CDR3 protein. This sample carries roughly 680,000 distinct CDR3 sequences, around 45% of them seen once, and the ten largest clones take approximately 32%. Sequenced: blood. The origin of the receptors is a woman aged 55 to 70 in good health. Each CDR3 is given with its conserved first and last residue. Fields, in order: J gene, D gene, clone size, V gene, CDR3 DNA, CDR3 protein. D genes are given only for firm matches. Size is omitted from some rows. Given values are once, few, many or a class for expanded clones.

TRBJ1-2	.	once	TRBV9	TGTGCCGGCCCAGGGGATAACTATGGCTACACCTTC	CAGPGDNYGYTF
TRBJ2-1	TRBD2	.	TRBV9	TGTGCCAGCAGCGTTTCCAGCGGGAGTTACAATGAGCAGTTCTTC	CASSVSSGSYNEQFF
TRBJ1-1	TRBD1	.	TRBV5-4	TGTGCCAGCAGCCGTAGACAGGGCACTGAAGCTTTCTTT	CASSRRQGTEAFF
TRBJ2-7	.	once	TRBV7-2	TGTGCCAGCAGCTTATGGGGCGTCAGCACCTACGAGCAGTACTTC	CASSLWGVSTYEQYF
TRBJ1-2	.	.	TRBV30	TGTGCCTGGAGTCGGGGCAGTAACTATGGCTACACCTTC	CAWSRGSNYGYTF
TRBJ2-7	TRBD1	few	TRBV20-1	TGCAGTGCTGACGGTTTCCGGACAGGGGGCTACGAGCAGTACTTC	CSADGFRTGGYEQYF
TRBJ2-5	.	few	TRBV7-3	TGTGCCAGCAGCCCTAAAGGGAGAGAGACCCAGTACTTC	CASSPKGRETQYF
TRBJ1-4	TRBD1	.	TRBV20-1	TGCAGTGCTAGACCAGGGACAGGGATTGAAAAACTGTTTTTT	CSARPGTGIEKLFF
TRBJ1-2	TRBD1	few	TRBV20-1	TGCAGTGCTAGAGAGGGAGGAGGGGGCGCTACCTATGGCTACACCTTC	CSAREGGGGATYGYTF
TRBJ2-1	TRBD2	.	TRBV9	TGTGCCAGCAGCGTACGGTTGGGGGCGGGAGGGTACAATGAGCAGTTCTTC	CASSVRLGAGGYNEQFF
TRBJ1-6	TRBD1	.	TRBV28	TGTGCCAGCAAGGTGCAGGGGGCGCGTCTTAGCTCACCCCTCCACTTT	CASKVQGARLSSPLHF